What follows is one TCR beta chain and its context. This entry belongs to a study of technical replicates of blood from a handful of donors. TCRdb's copy holds only in-frame clones and misses some; the assay was immunoSEQ multiplex PCR. This table has approximately 79,000 clones, 85% to 95% appearing once. The material sequenced was T cells isolated from PBMCs. This clonotype was obtained from a human donor in good health.

DNA of the CDR3: TGTGCCAGCAGTTCCTGGACTAGCGGGAGGGAGGGTGAGCAGTTCTTC. Translation gives CASSSWTSGREGEQFF. The V call is TRBV27, the J call TRBJ2-1; TRBD2 aligns across 15 bases. With V trimmed by 4 bases and J by 9 bases, 7 bases remained unmatched. The CDR3 extends over 16 amino acids. The V gene's germline CDR1 is MNHEY and CDR2 SMNVEV (reference sequence).